This T cell receptor (beta chain) comes out of a study of T cells in Graves' hyperthyroidism and ophthalmopathy. Uncontrolled infection, other autoimmune disease, pregnancy or lactation disqualified patients from enrolment. V was trimmed by 0 bases and J by 0 bases, leaving 5 bases between them. From germline, CDR1 is SGHNT and CDR2 YENEEA. The CDR3 runs 14 residues. TCR beta CDR3 region amplification was performed from RNA transcripts. Using the HTBI primer set, a first-round RT-PCR was run on the TCR CDR3. Each CDR3 protein is one row after TCRdb ran MiXCR on the multiplex PCR reads. The sample shows around 600,000 distinct CDR3 sequences, more than 13% of them seen only once. This clonotype was seen many times.

The source of this sequence is a woman aged 18-29 years with Graves' ophthalmopathy. Sequenced input: blood. The genes are TRBV11-3 and TRBJ1-1, with unresolved D. The CDR3: CASSLDDMNTEAFF. In DNA, the CDR3 is TGTGCCAGCAGCTTAGATGATATGAACACTGAAGCTTTCTTT.